This entry features one T cell receptor beta chain sequence. This clone's antigen is unknown. Base quality data are lacking; no much larger clone is found one base away. The library was obtained by the immunoSEQ multiplex PCR assay. Rearranged TCR beta chain sequences were amplified using the hsTCRB Kit according to the manufacturer's protocol. Sequencing of TCRB libraries was carried out on an Illumina MiSeq. In the paper's pipeline: The proprietary platform of the kit vendor was used for demultiplexing, trimming and gene mapping. This is the immuneACCESS table as TCRdb keeps it, with only in-frame sequences that have V and J called. A part of the clones is gone; compared with another copy, unresolved V genes explain less than half, and the rest is unexplained. From that table come the V and J calls and clone size; the DNA was used to work out D and trimming. The sample includes about 44,000 clones, with about 86% observed a single time. The top ten clonotypes cover roughly 5% of the sample.

The sample's time point, from its label and the paper: week 35, safety follow-up. Each vaccine dose, consisting of 300 ug of a 20-mer mutant IDH1 peptide in Montanide, was administered subcutaneously with topical imiquimod. Patients received eight vaccinations in weeks 1, 3, 5, 7, 11, 15, 19 and 23, corresponding to visits V03 through V10. Donors had newly diagnosed WHO grade 3 or 4 IDH1-mutant astrocytomas with loss of nuclear ATRX. The samples were drawn from NOA16, a multicentre, single-arm, open-label phase I trial in Germany that tested a mutant IDH1 peptide vaccine in humans for the first time. Genomic DNA for TCRB sequencing was extracted from EDTA blood using the DNeasy Blood and Tissue Kit. This sample is part of a study of a mutant IDH1 vaccine in newly diagnosed glioma (dated by TCRdb to the early 2020s). In terms of the full investigation: Vaccination was initiated 4-6 weeks after radiotherapy alone, or concurrently with temozolomide cycles in the chemotherapy-containing groups. The approximately 32 treated patients were approximately 60% male and around 40% female, with a mean age of approximately 40 years. Prior to enrollment, patients had been given standard therapy consisting of radiotherapy alone, temozolomide alone, or radiochemotherapy with temozolomide, with the combination given to most patients. The week-35 safety follow-up took place at visit V12, and the week-47 end of study took place at visit V13. Six visits were used for peripheral blood collection: V03 (baseline), V05, V07, V10, V12 and V13. Longitudinal TCRB deep sequencing was done for 25 to 30 treated patients, wherever samples were available for exploratory analyses. Results and caveats for the whole study, not just this receptor: Pseudoprogression appeared unrelated to alterations in the top peripheral T cell clonotypes detected by TCRB sequencing. Vaccine-induced immune responses across multiple MHC alleles were detected in approximately 94% of patients. PBMC samples for TCRB deep sequencing were selected based on availability. It was noted by the authors that analyses of patient blood samples could not be reproduced owing to sample limitations.

Including cysteine and phenylalanine, the CDR3 has 17 amino acids. Left in the record is the CDR3 DNA by itself, 51 bases read in frame from the first base. Per the germline V gene, MGHRA is the CDR1 and YSYEKL is the CDR2. Compared with germline, V lacks 3 bases and J lacks 2 bases; bases without a gene match: 9. Material: PBMCs, obtained from a glioma patient whose treatment included an IDH1 peptide vaccine. The chain is encoded by TRBV4-1 joined to TRBJ2-1, with 8 middle bases fitting TRBD2. This sequence originates from a woman aged 40 to 55 with glioma. Some clones in this sample may be carry-over from other donors' samples. The sequenced DNA is TGCGCCAGCAGCCAGGGGGTAGCGGGACGGCCCTACAATGAGCAGTTCTTC. The translation is CASSQGVAGRPYNEQFF.